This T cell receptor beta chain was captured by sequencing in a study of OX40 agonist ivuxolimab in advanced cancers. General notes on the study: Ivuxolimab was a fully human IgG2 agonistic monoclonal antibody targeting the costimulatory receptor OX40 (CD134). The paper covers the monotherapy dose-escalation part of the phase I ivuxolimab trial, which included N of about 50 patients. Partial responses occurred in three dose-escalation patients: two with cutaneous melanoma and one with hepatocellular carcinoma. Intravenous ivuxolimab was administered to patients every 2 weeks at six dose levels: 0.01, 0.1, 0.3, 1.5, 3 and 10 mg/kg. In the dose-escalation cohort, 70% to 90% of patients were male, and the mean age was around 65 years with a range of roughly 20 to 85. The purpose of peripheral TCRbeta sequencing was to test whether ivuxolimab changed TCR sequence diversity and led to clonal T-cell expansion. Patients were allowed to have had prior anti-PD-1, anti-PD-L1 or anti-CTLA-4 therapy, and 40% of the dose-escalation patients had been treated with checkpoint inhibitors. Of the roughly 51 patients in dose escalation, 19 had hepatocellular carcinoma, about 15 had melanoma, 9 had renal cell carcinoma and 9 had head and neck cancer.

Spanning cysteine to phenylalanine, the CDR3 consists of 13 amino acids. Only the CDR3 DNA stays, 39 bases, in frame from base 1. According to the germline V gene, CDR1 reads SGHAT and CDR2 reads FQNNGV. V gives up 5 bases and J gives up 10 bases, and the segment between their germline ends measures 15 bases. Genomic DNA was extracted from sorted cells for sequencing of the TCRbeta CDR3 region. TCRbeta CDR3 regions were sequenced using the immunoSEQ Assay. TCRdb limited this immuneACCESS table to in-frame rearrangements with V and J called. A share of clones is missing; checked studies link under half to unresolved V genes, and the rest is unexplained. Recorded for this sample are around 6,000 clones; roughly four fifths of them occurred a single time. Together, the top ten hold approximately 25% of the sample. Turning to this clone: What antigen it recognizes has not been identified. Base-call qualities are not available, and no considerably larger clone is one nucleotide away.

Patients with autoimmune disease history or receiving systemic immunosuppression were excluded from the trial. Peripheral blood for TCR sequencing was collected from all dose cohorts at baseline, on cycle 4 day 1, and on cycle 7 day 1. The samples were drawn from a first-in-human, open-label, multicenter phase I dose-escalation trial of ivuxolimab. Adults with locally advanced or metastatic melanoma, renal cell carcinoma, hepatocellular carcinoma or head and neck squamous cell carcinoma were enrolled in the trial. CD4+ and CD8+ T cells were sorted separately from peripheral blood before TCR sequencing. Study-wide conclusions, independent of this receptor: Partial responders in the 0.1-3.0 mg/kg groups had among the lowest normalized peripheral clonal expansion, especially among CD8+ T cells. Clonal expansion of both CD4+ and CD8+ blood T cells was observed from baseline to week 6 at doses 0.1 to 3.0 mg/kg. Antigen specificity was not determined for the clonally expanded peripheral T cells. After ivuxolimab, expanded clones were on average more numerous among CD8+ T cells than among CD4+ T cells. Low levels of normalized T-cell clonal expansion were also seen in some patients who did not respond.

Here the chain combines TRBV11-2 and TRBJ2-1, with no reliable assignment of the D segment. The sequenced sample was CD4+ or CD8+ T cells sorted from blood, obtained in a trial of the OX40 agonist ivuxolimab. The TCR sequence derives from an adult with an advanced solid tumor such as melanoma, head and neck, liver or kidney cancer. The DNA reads TGTGCCAGCAGCCCCCTCGGTGTAGGGGAGCAGTTCTTC. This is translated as CASSPLGVGEQFF.